The clone carrying this T cell receptor (beta chain) came up many times. Its cognate antigen is unknown. The CDR3 sequence is 11 residues long. CDR1 MNHEY and CDR2 SVGAGI come from the germline V gene. V was clipped by 8 bases and J by 11 bases, with 15 bases between them. The data originate from a study of T-cell reconstitution after alpha-beta-depleted transplantation in children. The TCRbeta library incorporated unique molecular identifiers. TCRdb used MiXCR to reprocess the PCR reads, holding one entry per CDR3 protein. The table records around 700,000 distinct CDR3 sequences, around 13% of them present only once. Findings of the study overall: There were reportedly several hundred expanded graft clones from which alpha-beta T cells came about two months after transplant. After one year, T-cell counts and TCRbeta diversity mostly came from new T cells. It was surviving recipient T cells and thymic progenitors that gave some patients high TCRbeta diversity at day 60.

The sample here was PBMCs, taken before TCRalphabeta/CD19-depleted stem cell transplant. The clonotype was recovered from a girl under 10 years old with congenital amegakaryocytic thrombocytopenia, due to receive a stem cell transplant. The chain has TRBV6-5 and TRBJ1-1; tentatively, D is TRBD1 (5 bases). The DNA for the CDR3 is TGTGCCAGCTGGGGGTTCAGTGAGGCTTTCTTT. It is translated as CASWGFSEAFF.